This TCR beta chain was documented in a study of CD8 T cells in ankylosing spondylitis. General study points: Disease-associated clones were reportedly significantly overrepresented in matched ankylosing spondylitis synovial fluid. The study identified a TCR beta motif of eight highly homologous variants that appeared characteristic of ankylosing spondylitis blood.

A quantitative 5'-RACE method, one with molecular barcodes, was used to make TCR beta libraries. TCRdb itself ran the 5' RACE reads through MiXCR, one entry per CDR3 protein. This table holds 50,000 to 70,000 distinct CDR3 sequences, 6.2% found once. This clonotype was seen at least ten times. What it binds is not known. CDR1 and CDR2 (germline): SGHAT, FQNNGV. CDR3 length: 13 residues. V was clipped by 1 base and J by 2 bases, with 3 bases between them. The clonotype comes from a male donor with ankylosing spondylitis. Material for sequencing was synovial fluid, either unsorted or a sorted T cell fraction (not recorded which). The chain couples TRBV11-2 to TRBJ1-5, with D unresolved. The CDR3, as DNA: TGTGCCAGCAGCTTAGGACGCAATCAGCCCCAGCATTTT. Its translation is CASSLGRNQPQHF.